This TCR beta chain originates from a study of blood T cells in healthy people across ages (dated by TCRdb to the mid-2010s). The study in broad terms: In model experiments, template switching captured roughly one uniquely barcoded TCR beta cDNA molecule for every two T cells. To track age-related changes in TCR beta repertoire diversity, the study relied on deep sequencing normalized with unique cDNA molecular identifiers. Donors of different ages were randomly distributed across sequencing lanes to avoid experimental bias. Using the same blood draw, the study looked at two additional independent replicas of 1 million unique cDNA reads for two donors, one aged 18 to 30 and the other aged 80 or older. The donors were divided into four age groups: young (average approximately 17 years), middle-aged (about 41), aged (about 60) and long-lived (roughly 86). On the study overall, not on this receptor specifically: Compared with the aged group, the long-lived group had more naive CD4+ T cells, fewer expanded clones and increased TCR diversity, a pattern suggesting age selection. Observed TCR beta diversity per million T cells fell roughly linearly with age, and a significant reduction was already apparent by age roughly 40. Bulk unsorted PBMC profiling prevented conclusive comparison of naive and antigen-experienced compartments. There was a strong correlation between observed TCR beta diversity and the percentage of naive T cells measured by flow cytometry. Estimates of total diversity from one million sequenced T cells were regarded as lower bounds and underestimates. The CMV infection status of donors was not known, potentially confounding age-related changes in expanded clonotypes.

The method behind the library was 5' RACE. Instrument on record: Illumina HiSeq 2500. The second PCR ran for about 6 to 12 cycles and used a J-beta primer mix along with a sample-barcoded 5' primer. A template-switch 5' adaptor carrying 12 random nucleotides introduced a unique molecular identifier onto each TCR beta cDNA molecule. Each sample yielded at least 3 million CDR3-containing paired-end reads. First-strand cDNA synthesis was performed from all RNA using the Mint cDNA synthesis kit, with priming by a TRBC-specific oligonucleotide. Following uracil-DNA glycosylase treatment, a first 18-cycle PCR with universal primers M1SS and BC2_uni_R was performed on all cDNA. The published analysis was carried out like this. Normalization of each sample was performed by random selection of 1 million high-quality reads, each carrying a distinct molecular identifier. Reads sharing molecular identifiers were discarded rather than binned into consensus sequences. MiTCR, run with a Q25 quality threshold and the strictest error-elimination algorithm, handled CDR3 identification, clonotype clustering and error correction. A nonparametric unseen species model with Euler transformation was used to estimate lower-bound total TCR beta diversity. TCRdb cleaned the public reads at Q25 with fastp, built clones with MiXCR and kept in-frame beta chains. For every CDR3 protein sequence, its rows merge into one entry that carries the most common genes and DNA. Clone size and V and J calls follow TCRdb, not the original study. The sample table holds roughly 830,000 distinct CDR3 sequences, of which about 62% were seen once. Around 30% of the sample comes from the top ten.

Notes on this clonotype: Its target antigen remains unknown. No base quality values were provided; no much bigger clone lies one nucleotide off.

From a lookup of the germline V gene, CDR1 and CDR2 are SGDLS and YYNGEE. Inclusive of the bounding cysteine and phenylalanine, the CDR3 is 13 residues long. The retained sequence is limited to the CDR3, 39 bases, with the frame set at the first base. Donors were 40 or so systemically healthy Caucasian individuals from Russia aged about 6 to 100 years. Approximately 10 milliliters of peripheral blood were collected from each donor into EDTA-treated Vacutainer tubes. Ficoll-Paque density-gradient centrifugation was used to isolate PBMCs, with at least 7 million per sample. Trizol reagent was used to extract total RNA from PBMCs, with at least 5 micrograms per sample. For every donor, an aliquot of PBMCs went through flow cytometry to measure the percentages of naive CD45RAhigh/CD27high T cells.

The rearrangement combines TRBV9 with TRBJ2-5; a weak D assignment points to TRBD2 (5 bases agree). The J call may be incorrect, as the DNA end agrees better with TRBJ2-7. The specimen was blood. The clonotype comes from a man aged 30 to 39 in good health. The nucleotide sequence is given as TGTGCCAGCAGCGAAAAGGCGGGCCACGAGCAGTACTTC. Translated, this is CASSEKAGHEQYF.